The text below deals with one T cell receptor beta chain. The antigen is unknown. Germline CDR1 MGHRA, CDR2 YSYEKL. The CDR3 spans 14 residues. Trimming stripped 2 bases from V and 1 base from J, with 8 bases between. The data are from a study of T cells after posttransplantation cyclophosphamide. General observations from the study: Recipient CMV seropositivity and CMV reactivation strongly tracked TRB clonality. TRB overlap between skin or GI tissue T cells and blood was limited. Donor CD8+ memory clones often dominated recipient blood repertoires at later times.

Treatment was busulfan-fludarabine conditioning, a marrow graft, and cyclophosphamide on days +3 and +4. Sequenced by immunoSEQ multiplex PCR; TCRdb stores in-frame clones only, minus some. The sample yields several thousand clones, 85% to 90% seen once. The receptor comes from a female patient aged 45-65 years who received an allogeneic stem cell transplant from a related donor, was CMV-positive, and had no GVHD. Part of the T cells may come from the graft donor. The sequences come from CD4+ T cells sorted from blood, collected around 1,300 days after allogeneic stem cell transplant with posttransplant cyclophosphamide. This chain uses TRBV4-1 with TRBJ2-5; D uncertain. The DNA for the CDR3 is TGCGCCAGCAGCCAATTACAACGCCAAGAGACCCAGTACTTC. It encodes CASSQLQRQETQYF.